This entry concerns a single T cell receptor (beta chain). The data derive from a study of blood T cell repertoires in COVID-19. For the study at large: COVID-19 samples collected from the United States, Italy and Spain covered acute and convalescent phases. T cells, B-cell-depleted T cells, or PBMCs supplied cDNA or gDNA.

Seattle researchers signed up patients amid active infection and tracked them longitudinally. The CDR3 is 16 residues long. The V and J ends lost 4 bases and 8 bases, in that order; junction bases with no gene match: 11. Germline V gives CDR1 SGHRS, CDR2 YFSETQ. Assay: immunoSEQ multiplex PCR; the TCRdb copy retains only in-frame clones and omits some. The repertoire includes 300,000 to 400,000 clones, roughly 87% of them detected once, and roughly 8.9% sits in the top ten. The chain couples TRBV5-1 to TRBJ2-1; 11 bases agree with TRBD1. What was sequenced was peripheral blood. The origin of this receptor is a man aged 25 to 40 with COVID-19, enrolled during active disease. CDR3 bases: TGCGCCAGCAGCGGTGACGGGACAGGGGGGATCGATGAGCAGTTCTTC. Translation: CASSGDGTGGIDEQFF.